A single sample is the source of the 13 T cell receptor beta chains below, sequenced in a study of blood T cell repertoires in COVID-19. TCRdb's table, derived via immunoSEQ multiplex PCR, lists solely in-frame clones and lacks some. The sample includes roughly 330,000 clones, 87% seen only once; the top ten take around 9.9%. Sequenced: peripheral blood. These receptors came from a man in his thirties or forties with COVID-19, enrolled during active disease.

The CDR3 coding sequence is TGTGCCAGCAGCGTAGTTGGGACAGGGGGCGCCGGTCACGAGACCCAGTACTTC. Amino acids: CASSVVGTGGAGHETQYF. V and J are TRBV9 and TRBJ2-5; 12 nucleotides match TRBD1. The trim removed 0 bases at V and 5 bases at J, leaving 11 bases unmatched. CDR1 and CDR2 from the germline V gene are SGDLS and YYNGEE. This CDR3 spans 18 amino acids. Drawing the rest from reference TRBV9 and TRBJ2-5, the complete variable domain is DSGVTQTPKHLITATGQRVTLRCSPRSGDLSVYWYQQSLDQGLQFLIQYYNGEERAKGNILERFSAQQFPDLHSELNLSSLELGDSALYFCASSVVGTGGAGHETQYFGPGTRLLVL.

The chain uses TRBV2 and TRBJ1-2; D unresolved. Germline CDR1 SNHLY, CDR2 FYNNEI. The CDR3 is 15 residues long. V was trimmed by 4 bases and J by 1 base, leaving 13 bases between them. The CDR3 sequence: CASSVYLGYNYGYTF. The CDR3 region has the DNA TGTGCCAGCAGTGTTTACCTAGGCTATAACTATGGCTACACCTTC.

The chain has TRBV19 and TRBJ2-1, with TRBD1 matching 9 bases. The germline gives CDR1 LNHDA, CDR2 SQIVND (reference sequence). V was clipped by 5 bases and J by 4 bases; unmatched bases: 6. This CDR3 has 15 residues. CDR3 nucleotide sequence: TGTGCCAGTAGTGGGGGACAGGGATCGTACAATGAGCAGTTCTTC. The encoded protein is CASSGGQGSYNEQFF.

The gene calls are TRBV11-2 and TRBJ2-2, with D possibly being TRBD1 (6 bases). V shed 1 base and J shed 0 bases, with 12 bases lying between them. Germline V gene sequence: CDR1 SGHAT, CDR2 FQNNGV. The CDR3 length is 17 residues. The CDR3 nucleotides read TGTGCCAGCAGCTTAGGGTCGAGGGGGTCGAACACCGGGGAGCTGTTTTTT. It encodes CASSLGSRGSNTGELFF.

The rearrangement joins TRBV19 to TRBJ1-1, with D possibly matching TRBD1 (6 bases). This CDR3 contains 13 residues. Germline V gene data show CDR1 as LNHDA and CDR2 as SQIVND (reference sequence). Trimming stripped 7 bases from V and 7 bases from J, with 16 bases between. CDR3 amino acids: CASKTQGTGEAFF. Here the CDR3 DNA reads TGTGCCAGTAAAACACAGGGAACGGGTGAAGCTTTCTTT.

This chain joins TRBV4-2 and TRBJ2-7; D is undetermined. This CDR3 comprises 16 residues. Germline V gives CDR1 LGHNA, CDR2 YNFKEQ. V was cut by 0 bases and J by 6 bases, with 18 bases left in between. CDR3 coding DNA: TGTGCCAGCAGCCAAGATCGTTTTAACTCTTTGAGCGAGCAGTACTTC. Its translation is CASSQDRFNSLSEQYF.

J is TRBJ2-7 and V is TRBV27; maybe TRBD1 (5 bases). Trimming removed 1 base at V and 3 bases at J, with 10 bases between. Germline loops: CDR1 MNHEY, CDR2 SMNVEV (reference sequence). The CDR3 covers 14 residues. CDR3 nucleotide sequence: TGTGCCAGCAGTTTATTACCAGGGAACTACGAGCAGTACTTC. It encodes CASSLLPGNYEQYF.

The V call is TRBV7-2, the J call TRBJ2-2, with 9 bases that match TRBD2. The germline V gene has CDR1 SGHTA and CDR2 FQGNSA. The J segment lost 0 bases and the V segment lost 9 bases, leaving 8 bases of the junction unmatched. The CDR3 consists of 16 residues. DNA for the CDR3: TGTGCCAGTGCCCCGCGACTAGCGGCGAACACCGGGGAGCTGTTTTTT. It specifies CASAPRLAANTGELFF.

About this clone itself: Other DNA sequences in the same sample also yield this CDR3. The chain couples TRBV10-3 to TRBJ1-1; TRBD1 agrees at 8 bases. CDR3 size: 13 residues. CDR1 is ENHRY and CDR2 is SYGVKD in the germline V gene. The ends lost 7 bases at V and 1 base at J; junction bases unmatched: 2. CDR3 DNA sequence: TGTGCCATCACAGGGACAGGGAACACTGAAGCTTTCTTT. Translating it yields CAITGTGNTEAFF.

The V and J genes are TRBV11-2 and TRBJ2-1, with 10 bases matching TRBD2. After removal of 6 bases from V and 9 bases from J, the junction contained 11 bases not matched to a gene. The CDR3 is 15 residues long. Looked up from germline, CDR1 is SGHAT and CDR2 is FQNNGV. The CDR3 DNA sequence: TGTGCCAGCAGTGGGGAGCGGGAGGGACCGGCTGAGCAGTTCTTC. Its translation: CASSGEREGPAEQFF.

A remark on this clone: Germline and junction disagree at one end, which may indicate a read error. The J gene is TRBJ1-6, the V gene TRBV28; the D gene is possibly TRBD1 (6 bases). This CDR3 is built from 11 residues. Per germline, CDR1 MDHEN and CDR2 SYDVKM. CDR3: CASSTRGGPSF. CDR3 DNA: TGTGCCAGCAGTACGAGGGGGGGGCCATCATTT.

V gene TRBV7-3 combines with J gene TRBJ2-5; a possible D gene is TRBD2 (6 bases). V was pared by 3 bases and J by 5 bases, with 16 bases between. Per germline, CDR1 SGHTA and CDR2 FQGTGA. The CDR3 extends over 15 amino acids. CDR3: CASSFLGGLGETQYF. In DNA form, the CDR3 reads TGTGCCAGCAGCTTCCTGGGAGGACTCGGGGAGACCCAGTACTTC.

This chain uses TRBV27 with TRBJ1-5; D is ambiguous. The germline V gene encodes CDR1 MNHEY and CDR2 SMNVEV (reference sequence). This CDR3 has 17 residues. V lost 0 bases to trimming and J lost 0 bases, with 12 bases between them. The CDR3 region is CASSLSYPGGSNQPQHF. The CDR3 DNA sequence: TGTGCCAGCAGTTTATCCTACCCCGGAGGTAGCAATCAGCCCCAGCATTTT.